This T cell receptor beta chain was obtained from a study of blood T cell repertoires in COVID-19 (dated by TCRdb to the early 2020s). In terms of the full investigation: Samples covering the acute and convalescent phases of COVID-19 were provided by collaborators in the United States, Italy and Spain. Where available, HLA class I and class II types were obtained from metadata supplied by the sample provider rather than from assay-based typing. The samples were drawn from two sources: the first 160 participants of the ongoing ImmuneRACE study, and approximately 1,300 subjects contributed by 6 global collaborators. The sample metadata nearly always contained a de-identified subject ID, COVID-19 status, age in years and sex. A freely available public database, intended as a resource for researchers studying the immune response to SARS-CoV-2, is where the repertoires were released. Subjects who had been exposed to COVID-19, were actively infected with it, or had recovered from it provided the deeply sampled blood TCRbeta repertoires that made up the dataset. The material from the prospective study consisted of cDNA or gDNA derived from T cells, B-cell-depleted T cells, or PBMCs.

TCRbeta CDR3 regions were amplified from genomic DNA using the immunoSEQ Assay, a bias-controlled multiplex PCR. In the original analysis: The number of nucleated cells in each sample was estimated by amplification of reference gene primers within the assay. To quantify the absolute abundance of each unique TCRbeta CDR3 rearrangement, sequence reads were collapsed and filtered. For each sample, productive Simpson clonality was calculated by taking the square root of Simpson's diversity index across productive rearrangements. TCRdb obtained this table from immuneACCESS and retained in-frame rearrangements with V and J assigned. These tables miss some clones; where compared with another copy, unresolved V genes account for less than half of the shortfall, and the remainder is unexplained. The V and J calls and the clone size are those of that table, but D and trimming were determined from the DNA. The sample profile shows under 100,000 clones; 87% of them were found once. The ten largest clones add up to around 15% of the sample.

To note about this clone: Its antigen is currently not known. No base quality information exists; no much larger clone differs at one position.

What the authors observed across the whole study: The quantity of clinical and demographic metadata differed by source and by participant and was supplied without curation.

The collaborating institutions used their own protocols to collect whole blood in K2EDTA tubes. For TCRbeta analysis, collaborators shipped samples as frozen whole blood, isolated PBMCs, or DNA extracted from either of those sample types. The CDR3, from cysteine to phenylalanine, totals 16 residues. Of all the DNA, just the CDR3 is kept, 48 bases in frame from base 1. The germline V gene encodes CDR1 MNHEY and CDR2 SVGAGI. The germline V end is reduced by 2 bases and the J end by 4 bases; junction bases left unmatched: 10. The source of this sequence is a male donor with acute or convalescent COVID-19. Rearrangement joined TRBV6-5 to TRBJ1-1, with 7 central nucleotides matching TRBD1. Sequencing was carried out using peripheral blood. The CDR3 region reads CASSYRRQGGVTEAFF. The DNA sequence is as follows: TGTGCCAGCAGTTACAGGAGACAGGGTGGTGTCACTGAAGCTTTCTTT.